This paragraph reports one TCR beta chain. What it binds is not known. Germline V gene lookup returns CDR1 MNHEY and CDR2 SMNVEV (reference sequence). Between the trimmed V and J ends, which lost 6 bases and 3 bases, there was a span of 3 bases. CDR3 length equals 11 residues. This entry is derived from a study of cytomegalovirus exposure and HLA in healthy donors. General observations from the study: It was only CMV serostatus that was available as immune exposure information. Altogether, 160 or so TCR beta chains were recorded as cytomegalovirus-associated.

The PCR ran on 60 Vbeta and 13 Jbeta primers. TCRdb keeps only in-frame clones here, not all; method: immunoSEQ multiplex PCR. The data contain 150,000 to 200,000 clones, 65% to 85% of them singletons. The sample was PBMCs. This receptor was obtained from a man aged 35-49 years in good health and CMV-seropositive. The V and J genes are TRBV27 and TRBJ1-5; D not certain. The CDR3 coding sequence is TGTGCCAGCAGCCTCAATCAGCCCCAGCATTTT. This sequence encodes CASSLNQPQHF.